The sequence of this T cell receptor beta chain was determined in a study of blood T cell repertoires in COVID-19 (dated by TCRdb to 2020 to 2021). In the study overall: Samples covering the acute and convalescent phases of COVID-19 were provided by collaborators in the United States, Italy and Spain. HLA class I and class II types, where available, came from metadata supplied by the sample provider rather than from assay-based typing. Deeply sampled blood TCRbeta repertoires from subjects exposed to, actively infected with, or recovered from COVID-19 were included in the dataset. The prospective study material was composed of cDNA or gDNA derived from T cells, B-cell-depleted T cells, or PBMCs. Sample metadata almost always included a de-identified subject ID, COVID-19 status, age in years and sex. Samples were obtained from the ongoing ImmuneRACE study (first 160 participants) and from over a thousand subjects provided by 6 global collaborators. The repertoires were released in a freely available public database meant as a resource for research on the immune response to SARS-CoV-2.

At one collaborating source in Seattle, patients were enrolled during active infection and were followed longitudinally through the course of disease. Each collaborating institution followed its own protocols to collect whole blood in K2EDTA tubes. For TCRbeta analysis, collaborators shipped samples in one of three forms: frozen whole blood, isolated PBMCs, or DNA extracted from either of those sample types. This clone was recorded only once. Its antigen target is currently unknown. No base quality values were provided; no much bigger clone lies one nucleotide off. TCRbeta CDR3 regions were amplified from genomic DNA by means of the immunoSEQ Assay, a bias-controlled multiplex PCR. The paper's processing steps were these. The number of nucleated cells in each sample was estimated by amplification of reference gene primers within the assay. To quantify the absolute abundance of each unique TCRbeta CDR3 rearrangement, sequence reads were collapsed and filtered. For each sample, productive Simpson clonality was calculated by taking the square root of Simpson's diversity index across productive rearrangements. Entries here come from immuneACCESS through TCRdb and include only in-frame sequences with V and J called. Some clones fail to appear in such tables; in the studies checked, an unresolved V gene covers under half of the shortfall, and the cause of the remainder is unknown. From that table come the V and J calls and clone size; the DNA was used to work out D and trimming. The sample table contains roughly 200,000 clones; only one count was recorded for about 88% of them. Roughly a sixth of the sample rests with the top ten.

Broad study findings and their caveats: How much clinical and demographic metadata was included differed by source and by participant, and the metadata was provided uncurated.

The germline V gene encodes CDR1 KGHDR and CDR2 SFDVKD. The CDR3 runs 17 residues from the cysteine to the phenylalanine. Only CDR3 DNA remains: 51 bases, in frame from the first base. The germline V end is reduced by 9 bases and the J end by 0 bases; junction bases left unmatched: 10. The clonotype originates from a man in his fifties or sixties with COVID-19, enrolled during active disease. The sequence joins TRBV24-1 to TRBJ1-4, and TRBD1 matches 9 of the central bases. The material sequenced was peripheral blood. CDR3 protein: CATDRDRDDATNEKLFF. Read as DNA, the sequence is TGTGCCACCGACCGGGACAGGGACGATGCAACTAATGAAAAACTGTTTTTT.